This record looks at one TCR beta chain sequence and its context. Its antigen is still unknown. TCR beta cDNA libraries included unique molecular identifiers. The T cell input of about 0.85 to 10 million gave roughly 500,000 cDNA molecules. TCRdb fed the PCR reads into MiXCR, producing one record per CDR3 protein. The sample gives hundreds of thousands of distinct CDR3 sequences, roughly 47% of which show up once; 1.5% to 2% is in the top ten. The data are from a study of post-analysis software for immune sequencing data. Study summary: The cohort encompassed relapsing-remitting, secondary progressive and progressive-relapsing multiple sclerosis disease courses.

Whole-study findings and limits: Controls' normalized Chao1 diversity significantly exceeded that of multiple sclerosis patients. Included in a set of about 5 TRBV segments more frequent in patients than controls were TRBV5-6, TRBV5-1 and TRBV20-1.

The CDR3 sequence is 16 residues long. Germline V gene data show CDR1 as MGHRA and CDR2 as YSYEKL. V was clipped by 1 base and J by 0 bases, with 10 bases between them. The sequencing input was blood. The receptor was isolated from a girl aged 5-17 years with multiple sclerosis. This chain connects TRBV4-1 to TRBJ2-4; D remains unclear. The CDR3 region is CASSQVPKIAKNIQYF. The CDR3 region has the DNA TGCGCCAGCAGCCAAGTCCCAAAGATAGCCAAAAACATTCAGTACTTC.